These 10 T cell receptor beta chains share one sample of origin, sequenced in a study of blood T cell repertoires in COVID-19. Here immunoSEQ multiplex PCR was the method, and the copy in TCRdb shows in-frame clones only, minus some. The data contain approximately 170,000 clones, about four fifths of them singletons. What was sequenced was peripheral blood. The receptors come from a human donor with acute or convalescent COVID-19. The donor label of this sample is uncertain.

The chain couples TRBV27 to TRBJ1-4; the match to TRBD1 covers 9 bases. The V segment lost 5 bases and the J segment 8 bases; nucleotides outside the gene matches: 9. The CDR3 has 15 amino acids. Looked up from germline, CDR1 is MNHEY and CDR2 is SMNVEV (reference sequence). DNA for the CDR3: TGTGCCAGCAGTCCTTGGGACAGGGTGAAAGAAAAACTGTTTTTT. Translating gives CASSPWDRVKEKLFF. The full variable domain, rest sourced from reference TRBV27 and TRBJ1-4, is EAQVTQNPRYLITVTGKKLTVTCSQNMNHEYMSWYRQDPGLGLRQIYYSMNVEVTDKGDVPEGYKVSRKEKRNFPLILESPSPNQTSLYFCASSPWDRVKEKLFFGSGTQLSVL.

The V call is TRBV2, the J call TRBJ2-6; TRBD1 matches at 10 bases. Germline loops: CDR1 SNHLY, CDR2 FYNNEI. The ends lost 4 bases at V and 2 bases at J; junction bases unmatched: 2. CDR3 length: 16 residues. This CDR3 reads CASSADRGTGANVLTF. CDR3 nucleotide sequence: TGTGCCAGCAGTGCGGACAGGGGGACTGGGGCCAACGTCCTGACTTTC.

This clone was counted many times. This chain connects TRBV2 to TRBJ2-1; no firm D call. The ends were cut back, 8 bases at V and 7 bases at J, with 12 bases in the middle. There are 12 residues in the CDR3. Germline CDR1 is SNHLY and CDR2 is FYNNEI. CDR3 sequence reads: CASDERGNEQFF. Here the CDR3 DNA reads TGTGCCAGCGACGAACGAGGTAATGAGCAGTTCTTC.

In the case of this clone: The junction shows a germline mismatch at one end, possibly a read error. The V and J genes are TRBV5-1 and TRBJ1-2, with D hard to call. The CDR3 contains 13 residues. Germline CDR1 is SGHRS and CDR2 is YFSETQ. The CDR3 region has the DNA TGCGCCACCAGCCTCGACACCAACTATGGCTACACCTTC. Its protein product is CATSLDTNYGYTF.

This rearrangement joins TRBV3-1 (or the pseudogene TRBV3-2) to TRBJ1-5; possibly TRBD1 for D (5 bases). The CDR3 is made up of 13 amino acids. V shed 8 bases and J shed 1 base, with 9 bases lying between them. The germline gives CDR1 LGHDT, CDR2 YNNKEL (reference sequence). The CDR3 loop reads CASQGGSNQPQHF. In DNA form, the CDR3 reads TGTGCCAGCCAGGGAGGGAGCAATCAGCCCCAGCATTTT.

This rearrangement joins TRBV5-8 to TRBJ2-7; 10 nucleotides line up with TRBD1. Losses at the gene ends were 0 bases for V and 5 bases for J; bases not matched to a gene: 2. The CDR3 totals 14 residues. Germline V gives CDR1 SGHTS, CDR2 YDEGEE. For the CDR3, the DNA is TGTGCCAGCAGCTTGGGGGACAGGGGACACGAGCAGTACTTC. Its translation: CASSLGDRGHEQYF.

The sample holds a few counts of this clone. The chain uses TRBV19 and TRBJ2-5; 12 positions agree with TRBD2. Germline V gene data show CDR1 as LNHDA and CDR2 as SQIVND (reference sequence). Trimming at V came to 4 bases and at J to 5 bases, leaving 5 bases not matched to a gene. This CDR3 region has 15 residues. The CDR3 nucleotides are TGTGCCAGTAGTAGACTAGCGGGGGCTCGGGAGACCCAGTACTTC. Translating it yields CASSRLAGARETQYF.

This sequence joins TRBV19 and TRBJ2-7; 9 bases agree with TRBD2. Trimming took 2 bases from V and 5 from J; bases not matched to a gene: 16. Germline-derived CDR1 and CDR2 are LNHDA and SQIVND (reference sequence). CDR3 length equals 18 residues. CDR3 DNA: TGTGCCAGTAGTATAAAGGGCCCTAGGCTAGCGGGACGCGACGAGCAGTACTTC. It encodes CASSIKGPRLAGRDEQYF.

In DNA, the CDR3 is TGTGCCAGCAGCATTGGGCAACGGGACAGAAGCAATCAGCCCCAGCATTTT. Translating gives CASSIGQRDRSNQPQHF. The chain employs TRBV21-1 and TRBJ1-5; the DNA was not compared with TRBD1, the D call given in the table. TRBV21-1 constitutes a pseudogene. There are 17 residues in the CDR3.

CDR3 in DNA: TGTGCCAGCTCACGAGGATCCGGGTACAACACCATATATTTT. Residues: CASSRGSGYNTIYF. The chain joins TRBV18 to TRBJ1-3; D call uncertain. The CDR3 is 14 residues long. The germline CDR1 and CDR2 sequences are KGHSH and LQKENI. The V end was cut by 4 bases, the J end by 7 bases, with 14 bases between.